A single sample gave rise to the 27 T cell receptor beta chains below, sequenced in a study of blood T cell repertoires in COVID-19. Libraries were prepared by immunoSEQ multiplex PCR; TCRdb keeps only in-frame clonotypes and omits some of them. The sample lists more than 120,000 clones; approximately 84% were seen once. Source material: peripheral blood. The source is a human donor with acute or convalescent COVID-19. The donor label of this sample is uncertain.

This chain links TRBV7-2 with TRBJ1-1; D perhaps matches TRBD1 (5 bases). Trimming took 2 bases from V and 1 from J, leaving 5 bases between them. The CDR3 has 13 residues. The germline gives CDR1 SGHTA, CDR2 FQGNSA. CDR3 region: CASSLTGNTEAFF. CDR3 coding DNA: TGTGCCAGCAGCTTAACAGGGAACACTGAAGCTTTCTTT.

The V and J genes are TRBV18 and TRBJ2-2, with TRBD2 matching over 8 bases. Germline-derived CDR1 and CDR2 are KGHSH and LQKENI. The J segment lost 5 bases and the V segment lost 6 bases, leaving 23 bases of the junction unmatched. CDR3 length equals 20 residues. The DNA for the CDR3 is TGTGCCAGCTCCGGTTTGAATGCAGGGATGAGCGGGAGCGGAACCGGGGAGCTGTTTTTT. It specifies CASSGLNAGMSGSGTGELFF.

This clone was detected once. DNA of the CDR3: TGTGCCAGTAGTACCTCGGGACAGCACTACGAGCAGTACTTC. Translating gives CASSTSGQHYEQYF. The chain links TRBV19 to TRBJ2-7; 7 bases are shared with TRBD1. The CDR3 extends over 14 amino acids. From germline, CDR1 is LNHDA and CDR2 SQIVND (reference sequence). Losses at the gene ends were 4 bases for V and 3 bases for J; bases not matched to a gene: 6.

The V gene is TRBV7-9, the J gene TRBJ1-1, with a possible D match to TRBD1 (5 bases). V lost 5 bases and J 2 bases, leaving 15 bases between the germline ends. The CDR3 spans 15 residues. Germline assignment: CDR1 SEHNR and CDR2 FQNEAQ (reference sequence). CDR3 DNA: TGTGCCAGCAGCCGTACAGGCCTCACAAACACTGAAGCTTTCTTT. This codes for CASSRTGLTNTEAFF.

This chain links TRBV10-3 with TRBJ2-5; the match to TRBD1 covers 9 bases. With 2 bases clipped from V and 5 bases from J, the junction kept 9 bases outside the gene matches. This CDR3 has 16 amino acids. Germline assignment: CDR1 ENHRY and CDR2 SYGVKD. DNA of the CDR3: TGTGCCATCAGTGAGGGATTGACAGGGGGGCTCGAGACCCAGTACTTC. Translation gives CAISEGLTGGLETQYF.

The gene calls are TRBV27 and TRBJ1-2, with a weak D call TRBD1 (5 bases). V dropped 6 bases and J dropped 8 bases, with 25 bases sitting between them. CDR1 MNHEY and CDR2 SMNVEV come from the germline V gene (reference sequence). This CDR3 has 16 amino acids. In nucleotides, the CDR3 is TGTGCCAGCAGGACGTTGATGGGGCCCGGCGAGTCGGGCTACACCTTC. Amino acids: CASRTLMGPGESGYTF.

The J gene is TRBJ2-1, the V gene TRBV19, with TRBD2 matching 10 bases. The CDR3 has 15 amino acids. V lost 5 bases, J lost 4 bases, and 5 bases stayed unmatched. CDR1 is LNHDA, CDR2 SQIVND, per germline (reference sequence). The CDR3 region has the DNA TGTGCCAGTAGTTTGACTAGCGGGCTATACAATGAGCAGTTCTTC. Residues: CASSLTSGLYNEQFF.

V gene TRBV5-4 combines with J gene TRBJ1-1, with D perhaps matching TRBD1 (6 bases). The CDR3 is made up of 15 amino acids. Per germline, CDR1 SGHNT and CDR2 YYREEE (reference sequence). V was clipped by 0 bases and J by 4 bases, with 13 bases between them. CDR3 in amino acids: CASSLGRGKSTEAFF. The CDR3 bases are TGTGCCAGCAGCTTGGGCAGGGGAAAAAGCACTGAAGCTTTCTTT.

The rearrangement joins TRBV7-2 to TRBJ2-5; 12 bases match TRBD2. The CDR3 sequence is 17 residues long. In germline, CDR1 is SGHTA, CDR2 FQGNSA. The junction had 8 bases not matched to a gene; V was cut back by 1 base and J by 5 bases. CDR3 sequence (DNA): TGTGCCAGCAGCTTAGGGTCTAGCGGGAGGGCCGGTGAGACCCAGTACTTC. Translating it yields CASSLGSSGRAGETQYF.

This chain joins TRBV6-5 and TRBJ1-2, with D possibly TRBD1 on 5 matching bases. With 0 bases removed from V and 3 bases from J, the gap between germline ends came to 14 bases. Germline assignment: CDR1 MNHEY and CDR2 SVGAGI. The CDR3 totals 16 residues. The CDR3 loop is CASSYSGIGEHYGYTF. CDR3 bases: TGTGCCAGCAGTTACTCGGGAATAGGGGAACACTATGGCTACACCTTC.

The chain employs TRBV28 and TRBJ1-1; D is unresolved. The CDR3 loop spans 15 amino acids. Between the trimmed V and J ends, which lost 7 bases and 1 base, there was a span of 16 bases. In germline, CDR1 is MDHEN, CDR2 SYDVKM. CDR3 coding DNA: TGTGCCAGCACCTCGGTGGGCGTAGGGAACACTGAAGCTTTCTTT. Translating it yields CASTSVGVGNTEAFF.

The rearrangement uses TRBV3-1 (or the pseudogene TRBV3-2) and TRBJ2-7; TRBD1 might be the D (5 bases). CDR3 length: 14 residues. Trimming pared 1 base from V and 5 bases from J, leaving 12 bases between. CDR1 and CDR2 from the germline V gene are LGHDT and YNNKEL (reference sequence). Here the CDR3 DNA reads TGTGCCAGCAGCCAAGGAGGCAGGGTCCACGAGCAGTACTTC. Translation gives CASSQGGRVHEQYF.

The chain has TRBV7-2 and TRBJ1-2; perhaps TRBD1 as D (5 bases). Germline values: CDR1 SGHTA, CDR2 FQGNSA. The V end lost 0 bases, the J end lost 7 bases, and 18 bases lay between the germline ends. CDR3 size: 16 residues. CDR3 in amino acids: CASSLADWQGARGYTF. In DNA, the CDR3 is TGTGCCAGCAGCTTAGCCGATTGGCAGGGCGCCCGTGGCTACACCTTC.

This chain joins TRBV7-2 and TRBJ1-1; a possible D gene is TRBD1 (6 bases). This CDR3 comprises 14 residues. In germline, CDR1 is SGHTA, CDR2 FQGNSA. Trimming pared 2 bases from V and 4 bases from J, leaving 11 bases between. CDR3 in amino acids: CASSLQGLGTEAFF. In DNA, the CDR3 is TGTGCCAGCAGCTTACAGGGGCTAGGCACTGAAGCTTTCTTT.

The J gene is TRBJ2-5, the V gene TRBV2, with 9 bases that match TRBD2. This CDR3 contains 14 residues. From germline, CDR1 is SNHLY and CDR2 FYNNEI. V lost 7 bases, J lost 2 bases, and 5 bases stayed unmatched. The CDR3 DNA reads TGTGCCAGCAATCTAGCGGGACGACAAGAGACCCAGTACTTC. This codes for CASNLAGRQETQYF.

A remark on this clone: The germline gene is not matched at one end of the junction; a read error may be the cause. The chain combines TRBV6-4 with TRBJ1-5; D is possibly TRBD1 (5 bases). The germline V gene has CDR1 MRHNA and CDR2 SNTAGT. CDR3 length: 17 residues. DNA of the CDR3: TGTGCCAGCAGTGGGCCCCAAGACAGCTGTTACAATCGGCCCCAGCATTTT. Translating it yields CASSGPQDSCYNRPQHF.

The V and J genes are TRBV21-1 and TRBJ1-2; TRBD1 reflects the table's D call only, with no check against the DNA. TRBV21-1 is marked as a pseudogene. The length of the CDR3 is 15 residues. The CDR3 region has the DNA TGTGCCAGCAGCCCTCCCGGCAGGGCCGAAAATGGCTACACCTTC. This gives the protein CASSPPGRAENGYTF.

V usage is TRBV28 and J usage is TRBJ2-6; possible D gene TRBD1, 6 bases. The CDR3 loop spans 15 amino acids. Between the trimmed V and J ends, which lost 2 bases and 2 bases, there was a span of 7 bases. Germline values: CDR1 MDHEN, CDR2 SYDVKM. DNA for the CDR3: TGTGCCAGCAGTTTACAGGGGCCTGGGGCCAACGTCCTGACTTTC. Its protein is CASSLQGPGANVLTF.

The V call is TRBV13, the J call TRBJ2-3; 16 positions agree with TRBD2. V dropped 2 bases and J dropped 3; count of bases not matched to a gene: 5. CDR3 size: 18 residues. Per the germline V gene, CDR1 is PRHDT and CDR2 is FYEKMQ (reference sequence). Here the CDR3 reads CASSLTSGLAGGTDTQYF. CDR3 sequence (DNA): TGTGCCAGCAGCTTAACCTCGGGACTAGCGGGAGGGACAGATACGCAGTATTTT.

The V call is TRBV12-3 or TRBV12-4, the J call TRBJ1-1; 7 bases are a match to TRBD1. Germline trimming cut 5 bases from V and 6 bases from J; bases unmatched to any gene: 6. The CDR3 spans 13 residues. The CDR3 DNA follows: TGTGCCAGCAGTCTAAGACAGGGAGCTGAAGCTTTCTTT. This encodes CASSLRQGAEAFF.

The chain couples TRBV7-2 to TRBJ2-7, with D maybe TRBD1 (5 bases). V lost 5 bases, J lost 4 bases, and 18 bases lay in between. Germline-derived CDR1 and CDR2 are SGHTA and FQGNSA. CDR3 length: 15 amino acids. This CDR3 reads CASSPGPGAFYEQYF. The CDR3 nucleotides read TGTGCCAGCAGCCCCGGGCCTGGGGCATTTTACGAGCAGTACTTC.

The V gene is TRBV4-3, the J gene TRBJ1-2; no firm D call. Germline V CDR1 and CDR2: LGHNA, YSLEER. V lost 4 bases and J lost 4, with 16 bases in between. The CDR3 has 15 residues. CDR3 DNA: TGCGCCAGCAGCCCAGAGCGGAGCGGAATCTATGGCTACACCTTC. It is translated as CASSPERSGIYGYTF.

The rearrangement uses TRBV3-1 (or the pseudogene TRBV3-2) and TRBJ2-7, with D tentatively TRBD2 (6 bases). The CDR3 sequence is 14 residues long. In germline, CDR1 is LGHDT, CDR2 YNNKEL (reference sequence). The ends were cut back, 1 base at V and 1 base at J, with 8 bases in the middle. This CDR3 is CASSQGTTSYEQYV. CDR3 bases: TGTGCCAGCAGCCAAGGGACTACGTCCTACGAGCAGTACGTC.

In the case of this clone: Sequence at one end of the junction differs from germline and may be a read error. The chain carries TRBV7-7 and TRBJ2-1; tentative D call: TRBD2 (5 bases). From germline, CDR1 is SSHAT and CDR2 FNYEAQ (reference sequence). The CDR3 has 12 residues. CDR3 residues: CASSLPEDEQFF. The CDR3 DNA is TGTGCTAGCAGCTTACCGGAGGATGAGCAGTTCTTC.

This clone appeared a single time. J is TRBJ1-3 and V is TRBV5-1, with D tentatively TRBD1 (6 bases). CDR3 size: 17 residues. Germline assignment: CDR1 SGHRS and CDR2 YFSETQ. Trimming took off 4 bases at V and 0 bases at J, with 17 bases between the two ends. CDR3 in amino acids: CASSLGAGALSGNTIYF. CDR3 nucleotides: TGCGCCAGCAGCCTAGGGGCAGGGGCGCTCTCTGGAAACACCATATATTTT.

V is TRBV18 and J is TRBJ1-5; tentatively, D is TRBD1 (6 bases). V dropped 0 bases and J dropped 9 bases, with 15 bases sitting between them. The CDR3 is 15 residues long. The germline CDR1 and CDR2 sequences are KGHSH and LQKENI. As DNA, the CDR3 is TGTGCCAGCTCACCACCGGGGGCTGGGGAAGGGCCCCAGCATTTT. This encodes CASSPPGAGEGPQHF.

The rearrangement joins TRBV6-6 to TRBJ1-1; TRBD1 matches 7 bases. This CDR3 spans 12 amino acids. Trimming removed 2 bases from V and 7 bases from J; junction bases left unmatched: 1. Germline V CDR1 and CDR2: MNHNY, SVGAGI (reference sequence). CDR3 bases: TGTGCCAGCAGTTACCCAGGGGGTGAAGCTTTCTTT. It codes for CASSYPGGEAFF.